This TCR beta chain stems from a study of regulatory T cells in long-lasting Graves disease. General study points: Persistent patients shared more public clonotypes (2,741) than newly diagnosed patients (about 1,000). The study found TRBV28, TRBJ1-2 and TRBJ2-5 favored in persistent disease.

The time point here: persistent/refractory GD, antithyroid drugs over 5 years with positive TRAb. Following extraction of RNA from PBMCs, that RNA was used to make the TCR library. Peripheral blood, nine milliliters of it, was drawn into EDTA tubes. In regard to this clonotype: Its antigen is not known.

Combining iRepertoire HTBI primers with Arm-PCR of CDR3 regions, the authors built TCR beta libraries. TCRdb reanalysed the multiplex PCR reads using MiXCR and keeps one entry per CDR3 protein. The sample carries hundreds of thousands of distinct CDR3 sequences, roughly 21% recorded once. Deletions cut 5 bases from V and 6 bases from J, with 17 bases between. CDR1 and CDR2 from the germline V gene are KGHSH and LQKENI. The CDR3 has 14 amino acids. This clonotype was sampled from a female donor with Graves disease. The sample in question was peripheral blood mononuclear cells (PBMCs), obtained when the disease was refractory, from a patient treated with antithyroid drugs. This chain connects TRBV18 to TRBJ2-7; possibly TRBD1 for D (6 bases). CDR3 nucleotides: TGTGCCAGCTCAGCTGGACAGCCGCGGCTCGAGCAGTACTTC. It is translated as CASSAGQPRLEQYF. Complete variable domain (other parts from reference TRBV18 and TRBJ2-7): NAGVMQNPRHLVRRRGQEARLRCSPMKGHSHVYWYRQLPEEGLKFMVYLQKENIIDESGMPKERFSAEFPKEGPSILRIQQVVRGDSAAYFCASSAGQPRLEQYFGPGTRLTVT.